In this sample, the clone carrying this T cell receptor beta chain turned up many times. The sample is drawn from a study of T cells in Graves' hyperthyroidism and ophthalmopathy. V shed 6 bases, J shed 3 bases, and the junction held 7 bases outside the gene matches. The CDR3 sequence is 14 residues long. TCR beta CDR3 sequences were amplified from RNA transcripts. The HTBI primer set drove a first-round RT-PCR of the TCR CDR3. TCRdb passed the multiplex PCR reads through MiXCR, listing each CDR3 protein once. The sample includes hundreds of thousands of distinct CDR3 sequences, roughly 40% of them seen just once.

Sequencing was performed on blood. This sequence originates from a man younger than 35 with Graves' hyperthyroidism. The chain recombines TRBV12-3 or TRBV12-4 with TRBJ2-5; 7 nucleotides agree with TRBD1. Here the CDR3 DNA reads TGTGCCAGCAGCAGGTGGGACAGTAAAGAGACCCAGTACTTC. Protein product: CASSRWDSKETQYF.